The source of this TCR beta chain is a study of regulatory T cells in long-lasting Graves disease. V was pared by 5 bases and J by 3 bases, with 12 bases between. Germline V gene sequence: CDR1 SGHAT, CDR2 FQDESV (reference sequence). The length of the CDR3 is 14 residues. Time point specified: newly diagnosed GD, antithyroid drugs for less than 3 months. The TCR library was made from RNA extracted from PBMCs. Arm-PCR of CDR3 regions with iRepertoire HTBI primers generated TCR beta libraries. TCRdb itself ran the multiplex PCR reads through MiXCR, one entry per CDR3 protein. The sample yields 400,000 to 550,000 distinct CDR3 sequences, roughly 15% seen once. The same data also went into a second study, on T cells in Graves' hyperthyroidism and ophthalmopathy.

The receptor comes from a woman between 18 and 30 years old with Graves disease. The sample consisted of peripheral blood mononuclear cells (PBMCs), taken at new diagnosis, from a patient treated with antithyroid drugs. The chain links TRBV11-1 to TRBJ2-3; D is uncertain. CDR3 loop: CASSPFLGTDTQYF. For the CDR3, the DNA is TGTGCCAGCAGCCCATTTCTGGGGACAGATACGCAGTATTTT.